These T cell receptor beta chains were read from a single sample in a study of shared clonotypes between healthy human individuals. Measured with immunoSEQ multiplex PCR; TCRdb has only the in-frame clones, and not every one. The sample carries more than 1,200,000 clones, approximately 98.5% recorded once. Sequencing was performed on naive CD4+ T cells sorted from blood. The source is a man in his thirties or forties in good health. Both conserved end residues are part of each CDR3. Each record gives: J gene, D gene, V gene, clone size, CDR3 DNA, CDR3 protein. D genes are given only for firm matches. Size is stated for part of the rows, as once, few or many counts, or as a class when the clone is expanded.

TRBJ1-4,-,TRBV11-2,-,TGTGCCAGCAGCACCCTACGAGGGTCTGCAACTAATGAAAAACTGTTTTTT,CASSTLRGSATNEKLFF
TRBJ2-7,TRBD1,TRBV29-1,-,TGCAGCGTCCTGGACAGGGGTGTGGGCGAGCAGTACTTC,CSVLDRGVGEQYF
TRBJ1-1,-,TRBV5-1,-,TGCGCCAGCAGCTTAGACCAGCCGGCGGCGGCTTTCTTT,CASSLDQPAAAFF
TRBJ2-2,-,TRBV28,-,TGTGCCAGCAAAGAAGACGGGGAGCTGTTTTTT,CASKEDGELFF
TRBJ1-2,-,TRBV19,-,TGTGCCAGTACGGCAACTGGTCGAACTGGCTACACCTTC,CASTATGRTGYTF
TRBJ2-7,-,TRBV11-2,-,TGTGCCAGCAGCCACGACCACTACGAGCAGTACTTC,CASSHDHYEQYF
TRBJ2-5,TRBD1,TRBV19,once,TGTGCCAGTAGTATAACGACAGGGAAAGAGACCCAGTACTTC,CASSITTGKETQYF
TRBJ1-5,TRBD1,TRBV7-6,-,TGTGCCAGCAGCGCATCCGGGACAGGGGGCGGAGGCAATCAGCCCCAGCATTTT,CASSASGTGGGGNQPQHF
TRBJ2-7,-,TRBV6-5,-,TGTGCCAGCAGTGGTACAGGGAACAGCTACGAGCAGTACTTC,CASSGTGNSYEQYF
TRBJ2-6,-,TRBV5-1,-,TGCGCCAGCAGCTTGCTAGACTCTGGGGCCAACGTCCTGACTTTC,CASSLLDSGANVLTF
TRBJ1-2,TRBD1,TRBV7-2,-,TGTGCCAGCAGCTTCAACAGGGGGGAGGGCGGCTACACCTTC,CASSFNRGEGGYTF
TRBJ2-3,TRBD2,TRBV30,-,TGTGCCTGGAGTGTAAGAGGCGGGAGGGATACGCAGTATTTT,CAWSVRGGRDTQYF
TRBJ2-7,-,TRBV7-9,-,TGTGCCAGCAGTCTATCCAGGGGAGGATACGAGCAGTACTTC,CASSLSRGGYEQYF
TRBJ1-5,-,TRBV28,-,TGTGCCAGCAGTCCTCGATTGGGGGGAATAAGTAGCAATCAGCCCCAGCATTTT,CASSPRLGGISSNQPQHF
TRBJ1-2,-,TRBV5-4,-,TGTGCCAGCAGCTTGTCTGCAGGGGACCCTATGGGATACACCTTC,CASSLSAGDPMGYTF
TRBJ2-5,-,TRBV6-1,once,TGTGCCAGCAGTGAAAGGTATCCAGAGACCCAGTACTTC,CASSERYPETQYF
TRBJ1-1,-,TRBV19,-,TGTGCCAGTAGTAAGACAGGTGGCACTGAAGCTTTCTTT,CASSKTGGTEAFF
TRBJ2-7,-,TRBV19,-,TGTGCCAGTAGTTTTCATGGGGACCACCGGCCCTACGAGCAGTACTTC,CASSFHGDHRPYEQYF
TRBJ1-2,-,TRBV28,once,TGTGCCAGCACCCTACCCCAGGGTCCCTATGGCTACACCTTC,CASTLPQGPYGYTF
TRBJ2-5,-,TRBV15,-,TGTGCCACCAGCAGAGCGCTAGCTAAAAAAGAGACCCAGTACTTC,CATSRALAKKETQYF
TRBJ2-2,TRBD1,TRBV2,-,TGTGCCAGCAGTCTCCGGACAGGGGGCTCCGGGGAGCTGTTTTTT,CASSLRTGGSGELFF
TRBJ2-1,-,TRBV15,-,TGTGCCACCAGCAGAGATCGAGGAATTGGTGAGCAGTTCTTC,CATSRDRGIGEQFF
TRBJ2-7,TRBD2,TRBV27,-,TGTGCCAGCAGTTCAATTCGACTAGCGGGAGGCGCGTACGAGCAGTACTTC,CASSSIRLAGGAYEQYF
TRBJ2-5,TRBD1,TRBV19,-,TGTGCCAGTAGTACGCCGACAGGGGGTATGTCAGAGACCCAGTACTTC,CASSTPTGGMSETQYF
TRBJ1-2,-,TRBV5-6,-,TGTGCCAGCAGCCTATATGACAGAGAGCTCTATGGCTACACCTTC,CASSLYDRELYGYTF
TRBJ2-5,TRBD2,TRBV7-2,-,TGTGCCAGCAGCTTAGTGGGAGGGGTGGTTACCCAGTACTTC,CASSLVGGVVTQYF
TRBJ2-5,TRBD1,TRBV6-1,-,TGTGCCAGCACTCGGACAGGGGGCGGCGAGACCCAGTACTTC,CASTRTGGGETQYF
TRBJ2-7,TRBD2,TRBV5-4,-,TGTGCCAGCAGCCCGGGGGGGACCCACAGCTCCTACGAGCAGTACTTC,CASSPGGTHSSYEQYF
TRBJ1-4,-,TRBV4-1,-,TGCGCCAGCAGCCAAGATTGGCAGGCGTCTGAAAAACTGTTTTTT,CASSQDWQASEKLFF
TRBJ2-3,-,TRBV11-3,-,TGTGCCAGCAGCCCTTCGGGGACAGATACGCAGTATTTT,CASSPSGTDTQYF
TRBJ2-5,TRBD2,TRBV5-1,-,TGCGCCAGCAGCCCGGGACTAGGGGAGACCCAGTACTTC,CASSPGLGETQYF
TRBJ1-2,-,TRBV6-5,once,TGTGCCAGCACCCAACAGAAAAACTATGGCTACACCTTC,CASTQQKNYGYTF